In this sample, the clone carrying this T cell receptor (beta chain) turned up many times. These data belong to a study of T cells in Graves' hyperthyroidism and ophthalmopathy. TCR beta CDR3 region amplification was performed from RNA transcripts. A set of HTBI primers served as the primers for a first-round RT-PCR of the TCR CDR3. TCRdb fed the multiplex PCR reads into MiXCR, producing one record per CDR3 protein. The data contain about 640,000 distinct CDR3 sequences, about a fifth of them singletons. Trimming left V 5 bases short and J 12 bases short, with 16 bases between. The CDR3 length is 12 residues. In germline, CDR1 is SEHNR, CDR2 FQNEAQ (reference sequence).

The TCR sequence derives from a man aged 30 to 39 with Graves' ophthalmopathy. This chain links TRBV7-9 with TRBJ2-5; D is ambiguous. Sequencing was done on a sample of blood. The CDR3 spells CASSTMAATEYF. The DNA for the CDR3 is TGTGCCAGCAGCACAATGGCGGCCACCGAGTACTTC.